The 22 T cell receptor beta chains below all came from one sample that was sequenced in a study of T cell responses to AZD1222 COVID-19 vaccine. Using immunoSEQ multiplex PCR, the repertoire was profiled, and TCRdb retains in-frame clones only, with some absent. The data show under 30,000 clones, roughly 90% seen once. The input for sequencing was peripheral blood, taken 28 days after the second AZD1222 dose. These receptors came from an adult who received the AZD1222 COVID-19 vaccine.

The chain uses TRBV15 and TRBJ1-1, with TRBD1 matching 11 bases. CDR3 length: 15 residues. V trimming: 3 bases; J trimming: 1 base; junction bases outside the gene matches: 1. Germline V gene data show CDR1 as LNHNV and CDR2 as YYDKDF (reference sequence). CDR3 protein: CATSRDRGPNTEAFF. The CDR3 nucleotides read TGTGCCACCAGCAGGGACAGGGGGCCGAACACTGAAGCTTTCTTT.

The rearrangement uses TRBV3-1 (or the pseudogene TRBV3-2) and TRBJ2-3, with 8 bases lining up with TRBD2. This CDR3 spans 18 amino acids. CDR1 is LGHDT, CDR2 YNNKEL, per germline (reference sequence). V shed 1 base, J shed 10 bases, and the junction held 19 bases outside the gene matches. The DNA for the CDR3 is TGTGCCAGCAGCCAAGGGGCAGCGGGAGCCCCGCGGGCGGGAGCGCAGTATTTT. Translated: CASSQGAAGAPRAGAQYF.

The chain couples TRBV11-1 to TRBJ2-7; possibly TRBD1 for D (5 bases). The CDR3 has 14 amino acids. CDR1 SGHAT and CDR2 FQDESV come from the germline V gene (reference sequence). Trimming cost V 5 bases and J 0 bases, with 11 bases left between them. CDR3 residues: CASSRDRNSYEQYF. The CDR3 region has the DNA TGTGCCAGCAGCCGAGACAGAAACTCCTACGAGCAGTACTTC.

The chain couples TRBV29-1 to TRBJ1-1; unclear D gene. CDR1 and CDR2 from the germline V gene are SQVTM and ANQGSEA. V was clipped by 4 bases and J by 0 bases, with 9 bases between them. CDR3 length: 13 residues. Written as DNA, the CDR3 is TGCAGCGTTGTGCGCCAGTTGAACACTGAAGCTTTCTTT. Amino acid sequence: CSVVRQLNTEAFF.

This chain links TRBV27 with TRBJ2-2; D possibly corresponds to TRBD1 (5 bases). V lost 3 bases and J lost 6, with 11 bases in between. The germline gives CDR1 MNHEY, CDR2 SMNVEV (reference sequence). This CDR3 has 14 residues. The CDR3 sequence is CASSFNRQSGELFF. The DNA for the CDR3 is TGTGCCAGCAGTTTTAACAGGCAATCCGGGGAGCTGTTTTTT.

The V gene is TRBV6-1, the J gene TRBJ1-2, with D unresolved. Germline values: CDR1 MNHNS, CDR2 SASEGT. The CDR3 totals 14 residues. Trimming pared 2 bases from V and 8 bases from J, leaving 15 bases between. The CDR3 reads CASSERKDSGGYTF. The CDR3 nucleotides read TGTGCCAGCAGTGAACGAAAGGACTCGGGGGGCTACACCTTC.

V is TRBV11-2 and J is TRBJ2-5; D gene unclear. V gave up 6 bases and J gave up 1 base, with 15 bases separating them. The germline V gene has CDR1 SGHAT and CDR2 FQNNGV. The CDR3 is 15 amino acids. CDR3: CASRGSFRLQETQYF. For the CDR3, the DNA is TGTGCCAGCAGAGGCTCTTTTAGGCTCCAAGAGACCCAGTACTTC.

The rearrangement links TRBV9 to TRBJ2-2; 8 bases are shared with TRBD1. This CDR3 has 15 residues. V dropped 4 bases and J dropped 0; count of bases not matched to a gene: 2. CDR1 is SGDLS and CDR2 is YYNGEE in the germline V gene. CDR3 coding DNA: TGTGCCAGCAGCATGGACAGGGCGAACACCGGGGAGCTGTTTTTT. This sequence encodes CASSMDRANTGELFF. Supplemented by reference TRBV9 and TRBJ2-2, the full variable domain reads DSGVTQTPKHLITATGQRVTLRCSPRSGDLSVYWYQQSLDQGLQFLIQYYNGEERAKGNILERFSAQQFPDLHSELNLSSLELGDSALYFCASSMDRANTGELFFGEGSRLTVL.

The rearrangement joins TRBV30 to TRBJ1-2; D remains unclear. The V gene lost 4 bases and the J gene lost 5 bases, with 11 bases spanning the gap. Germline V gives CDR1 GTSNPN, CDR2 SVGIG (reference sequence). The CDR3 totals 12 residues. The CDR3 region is CAWTRKGYGYTF. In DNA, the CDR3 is TGTGCCTGGACCCGCAAGGGATATGGCTACACCTTC. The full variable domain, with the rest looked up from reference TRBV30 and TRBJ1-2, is SQTIHQWPATLVQPVGSPLSLECTVEGTSNPNLYWYRQAAGRGLQLLFYSVGIGQISSEVPQNLSASRPQDRQFILSSKKLLLSDSGFYLCAWTRKGYGYTFGSGTRLTVV.

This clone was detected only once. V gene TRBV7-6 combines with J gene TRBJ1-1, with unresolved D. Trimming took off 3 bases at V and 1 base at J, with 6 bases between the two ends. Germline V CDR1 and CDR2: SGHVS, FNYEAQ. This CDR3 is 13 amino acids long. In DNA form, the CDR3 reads TGTGCCAGCAGCTTGAGACAGAACACTGAAGCTTTCTTT. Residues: CASSLRQNTEAFF. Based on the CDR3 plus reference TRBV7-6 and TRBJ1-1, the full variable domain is GAGVSQSPRYKVTKRGQDVALRCDPISGHVSLYWYRQALGQGPEFLTYFNYEAQQDKSGLPNDRFSAERPEGSISTLTIQRTEQRDSAMYRCASSLRQNTEAFFGQGTRLTVV.

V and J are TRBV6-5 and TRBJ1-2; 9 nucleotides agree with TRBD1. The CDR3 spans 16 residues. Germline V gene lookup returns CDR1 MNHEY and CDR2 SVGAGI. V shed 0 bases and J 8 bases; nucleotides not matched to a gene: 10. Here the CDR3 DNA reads TGTGCCAGCAGTTACTCGGGACAGGGCTGGGCTAAGGGCTACACCTTC. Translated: CASSYSGQGWAKGYTF.

The CDR3 coding sequence is TGTGCCAGCTCACCACCTTCCAGGGCCGGTTCCAGAGAGACCCAGTACTTC. This codes for CASSPPSRAGSRETQYF. The chain joins TRBV18 to TRBJ2-5; D perhaps matches TRBD1 (5 bases). Germline CDR1 and CDR2: KGHSH and LQKENI. Between the trimmed V and J ends, which lost 0 bases and 4 bases, there was a span of 18 bases. CDR3 length: 17 amino acids.

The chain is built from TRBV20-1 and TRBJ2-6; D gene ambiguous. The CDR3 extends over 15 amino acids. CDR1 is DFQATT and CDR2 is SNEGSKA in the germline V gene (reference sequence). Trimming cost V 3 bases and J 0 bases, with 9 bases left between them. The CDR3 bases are TGCAGTGCTAGTTCGTTTTCCTCTGGGGCCAACGTCCTGACTTTC. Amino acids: CSASSFSSGANVLTF.

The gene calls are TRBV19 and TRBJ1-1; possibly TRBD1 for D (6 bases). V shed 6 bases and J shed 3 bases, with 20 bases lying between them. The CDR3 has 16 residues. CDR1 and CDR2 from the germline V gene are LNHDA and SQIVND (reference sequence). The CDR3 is CASSPLRGGRDTEAFF. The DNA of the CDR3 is TGTGCCAGTAGCCCCCTCCGGGGGGGGCGCGACACTGAAGCTTTCTTT.

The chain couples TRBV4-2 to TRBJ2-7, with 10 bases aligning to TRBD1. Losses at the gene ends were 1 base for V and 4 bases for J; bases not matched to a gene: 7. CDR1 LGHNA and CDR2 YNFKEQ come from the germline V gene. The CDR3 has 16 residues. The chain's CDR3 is CASSQVGGQGQYEQYF. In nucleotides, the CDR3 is TGTGCCAGCAGCCAAGTGGGGGGACAGGGGCAGTACGAGCAGTACTTC.

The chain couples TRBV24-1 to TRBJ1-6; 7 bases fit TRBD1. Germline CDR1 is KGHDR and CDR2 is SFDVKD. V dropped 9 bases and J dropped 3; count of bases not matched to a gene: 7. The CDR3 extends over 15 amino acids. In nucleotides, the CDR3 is TGTGCCACCCTTTCGGACAGGAACTATAATTCACCCCTCCACTTT. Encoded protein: CATLSDRNYNSPLHF.

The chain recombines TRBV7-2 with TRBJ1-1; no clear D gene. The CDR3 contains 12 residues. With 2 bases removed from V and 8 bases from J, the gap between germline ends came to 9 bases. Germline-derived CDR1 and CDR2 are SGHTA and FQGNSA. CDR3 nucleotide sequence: TGTGCCAGCAGCTTATTTGGGCAGGAAGCTTTCTTT. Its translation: CASSLFGQEAFF. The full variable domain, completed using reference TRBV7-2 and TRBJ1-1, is GAGVSQSPSNKVTEKGKDVELRCDPISGHTALYWYRQSLGQGLEFLIYFQGNSAPDKSGLPSDRFSAERTGGSVSTLTIQRTQQEDSAVYLCASSLFGQEAFFGQGTRLTVV.

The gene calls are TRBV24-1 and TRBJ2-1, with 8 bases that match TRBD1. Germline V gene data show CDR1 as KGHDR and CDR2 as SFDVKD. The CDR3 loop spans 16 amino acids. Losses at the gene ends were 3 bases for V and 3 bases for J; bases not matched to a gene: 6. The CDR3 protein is CATSDPRTGYYNEQFF. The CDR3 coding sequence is TGTGCCACCAGTGATCCTAGGACAGGGTACTACAATGAGCAGTTCTTC.

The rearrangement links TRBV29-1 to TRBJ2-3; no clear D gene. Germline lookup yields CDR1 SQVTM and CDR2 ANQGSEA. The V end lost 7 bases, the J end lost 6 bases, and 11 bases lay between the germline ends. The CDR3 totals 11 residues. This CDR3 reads CSGSHRDTQYF. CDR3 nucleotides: TGCAGCGGGTCCCACCGGGATACGCAGTATTTT.

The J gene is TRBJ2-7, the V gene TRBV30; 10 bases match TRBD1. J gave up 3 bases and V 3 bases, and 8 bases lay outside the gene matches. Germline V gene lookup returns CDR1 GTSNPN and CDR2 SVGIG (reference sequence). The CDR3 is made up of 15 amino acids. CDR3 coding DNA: TGTGCCTGGAGCGGAAAGGGACAGGGGAACTACGAGCAGTACTTC. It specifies CAWSGKGQGNYEQYF.

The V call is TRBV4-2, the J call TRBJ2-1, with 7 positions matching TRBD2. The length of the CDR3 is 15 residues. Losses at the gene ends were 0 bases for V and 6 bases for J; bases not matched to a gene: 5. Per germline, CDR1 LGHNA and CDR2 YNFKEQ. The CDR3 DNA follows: TGTGCCAGCAGCCAAGACCCGGGGGGATCCAATGAGCAGTTCTTC. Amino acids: CASSQDPGGSNEQFF.

The CDR3 DNA follows: TGTGCCAGCAGTGACGTTCTAGGGGGAGAAGCTTTCTTT. Translation gives CASSDVLGGEAFF. The chain is built from TRBV6-4 and TRBJ1-1, with D perhaps matching TRBD1 (6 bases). The CDR3 sequence is 13 residues long. The V and J ends lost 2 bases and 8 bases respectively, with 12 bases between them. CDR1 and CDR2 (germline): MRHNA, SNTAGT.